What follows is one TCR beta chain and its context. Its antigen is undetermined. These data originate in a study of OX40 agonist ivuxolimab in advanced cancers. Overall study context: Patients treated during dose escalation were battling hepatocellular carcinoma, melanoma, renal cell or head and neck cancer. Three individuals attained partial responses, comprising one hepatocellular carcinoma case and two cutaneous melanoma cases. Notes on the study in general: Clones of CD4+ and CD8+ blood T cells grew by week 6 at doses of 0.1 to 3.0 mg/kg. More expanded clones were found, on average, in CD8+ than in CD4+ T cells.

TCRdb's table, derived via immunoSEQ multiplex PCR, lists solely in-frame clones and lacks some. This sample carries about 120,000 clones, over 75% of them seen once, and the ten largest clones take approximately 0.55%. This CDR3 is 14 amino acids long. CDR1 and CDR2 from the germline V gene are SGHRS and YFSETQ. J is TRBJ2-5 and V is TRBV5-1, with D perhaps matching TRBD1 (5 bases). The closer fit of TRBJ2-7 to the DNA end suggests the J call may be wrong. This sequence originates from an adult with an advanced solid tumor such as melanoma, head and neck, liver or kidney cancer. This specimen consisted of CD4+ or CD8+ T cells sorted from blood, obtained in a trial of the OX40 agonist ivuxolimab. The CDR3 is CASSAQVTSYEQYF. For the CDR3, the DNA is TGCGCCAGCAGCGCACAGGTTACCTCCTACGAGCAGTACTTC.